The subject of this entry is one T cell receptor beta chain. From the RT-PCR reads, TCRdb called clonotypes with MiXCR, one entry per CDR3 protein. This sample has about 570,000 distinct CDR3 sequences; over 9% occur once, and the top ten carry 11%. Germline V gene lookup returns CDR1 MGHRA and CDR2 YSYEKL. The V end lost 1 base, the J end lost 3 bases, and 12 bases lay between the germline ends. The CDR3 has 15 amino acids. The sample belongs to a study of response to subunit inactivated influenza vaccine. These data also featured in a second study, about T cells expressing NK-cell markers. That report adds: TCR beta cDNA was made by 5'RACE template switching with UMIs.

The chain links TRBV4-1 to TRBJ2-5, with TRBD1 as a possible D gene (6 bases). This material consisted of PBMCs from blood, taken on the day of vaccination. This receptor was obtained from a man aged 45-65 years who received an inactivated influenza vaccine. CDR3 protein: CASSQGERGKETQYF. For the CDR3, the DNA is TGCGCCAGCAGCCAAGGGGAAAGGGGGAAAGAGACCCAGTACTTC.